The 30 T cell receptor beta chains in this list originate from one sample, sequenced in a study of cytomegalovirus exposure and HLA in healthy donors. 13 Jbeta primers and 60 Vbeta primers were used for the PCR. Repertoires were generated with immunoSEQ multiplex PCR, while TCRdb's copy carries only in-frame clones and drops some. The sample contains approximately 150,000 clones, about four fifths of which appear only once. Specimen: PBMCs. These receptors were collected from a girl between 5 and 17 years old in good health and CMV-seropositive.

The V call is TRBV7-9, the J call TRBJ1-5; the D gene is possibly TRBD1 (5 bases). V lost 5 bases and J lost 0, with 20 bases in between. The CDR3 sequence is 18 residues long. Germline-derived CDR1 and CDR2 are SEHNR and FQNEAQ (reference sequence). This chain's CDR3 is CASSPGQLNGRSNQPQHF. CDR3 coding DNA: TGTGCCAGCAGCCCAGGACAACTCAACGGACGTAGCAATCAGCCCCAGCATTTT.

With regard to this clone: Other nucleotide sequences in the sample specify the same CDR3. The chain uses TRBV7-3 and TRBJ1-1, with TRBD1 as a possible D gene (5 bases). V lost 5 bases to trimming and J lost 1 base, with 8 bases between them. The CDR3 loop spans 13 amino acids. Germline lookup yields CDR1 SGHTA and CDR2 FQGTGA. In nucleotides, the CDR3 is TGTGCCAGCAGCCGAGACAGGAACACTGAAGCTTTCTTT. Its protein is CASSRDRNTEAFF.

This sequence joins TRBV5-6 and TRBJ1-5; a possible D gene is TRBD1 (5 bases). Trimming removed 4 bases at V and 4 bases at J, with 18 bases between. Germline assignment: CDR1 SGHDT and CDR2 YYEEEE. The CDR3 sequence is 16 residues long. CDR3 amino acids: CASSLKGHLKNQPQHF. As DNA, the CDR3 is TGTGCCAGCAGCCTTAAAGGACATCTGAAGAATCAGCCCCAGCATTTT.

V gene TRBV7-3 combines with J gene TRBJ2-7, with D perhaps TRBD2 (6 bases). The germline V and J ends were trimmed by 3 bases and 1 base, with 13 bases remaining between them. Germline values: CDR1 SGHTA, CDR2 FQGTGA. The length of the CDR3 is 15 residues. The CDR3 nucleotides read TGTGCCAGCAGCTTGGAGGGCGGACTTTCCTACGAGCAGTACTTC. It specifies CASSLEGGLSYEQYF.

This chain links TRBV7-8 with TRBJ2-5; 8 nucleotides agree with TRBD1. Per the germline V gene, CDR1 is SGHVS and CDR2 is FQNEAQ. The CDR3 is 12 amino acids. V trimming: 5 bases; J trimming: 11 bases; junction bases outside the gene matches: 7. CDR3 sequence (DNA): TGTGCCAGCAGCCCCGACAGGGGAGAGCAGTACTTC. Translated: CASSPDRGEQYF.

J is TRBJ1-3 and V is TRBV9, with D perhaps matching TRBD1 (5 bases). The CDR3 spans 15 residues. CDR1 is SGDLS, CDR2 YYNGEE, per germline. V lost 0 bases and J lost 4, with 11 bases in between. CDR3 nucleotide sequence: TGTGCCAGCAGCGTAGTCTCGGGGGTCGGAAACACCATATATTTT. Encoded protein: CASSVVSGVGNTIYF.

This chain's CDR3 is CASSDRGFSEAFF. CDR3 in DNA: TGTGCCAGCAGTGACCGAGGATTCTCTGAAGCTTTCTTT. The chain employs TRBV25-1 and TRBJ1-1; D not certain. Trimming removed 3 bases from V and 6 bases from J, with 11 bases in between. Germline-derived CDR1 and CDR2 are MGHDK and SYGVNS. The CDR3 runs 13 residues. The entire variable domain, with the rest obtained from reference TRBV25-1 and TRBJ1-1, is as follows: EADIYQTPRYLVIGTGKKITLECSQTMGHDKMYWYQQDPGMELHLIHYSYGVNSTEKGDLSSESTVSRIRTEHFPLTLESARPSHTSQYLCASSDRGFSEAFFGQGTRLTVV.

Points on this clone: The junction and the germline gene differ at one end; a read error may be behind it. This rearrangement joins TRBV2 to TRBJ1-2; 9 bases align to TRBD1. The CDR3 is 11 residues long. CDR1 and CDR2 from the germline V gene are SNHLY and FYNNEI. In DNA form, the CDR3 reads TGTGCCAGCAGTCTTACCGGGACAGGGTCCTTC. Its protein product is CASSLTGTGSF.

This sequence joins TRBV5-1 and TRBJ1-1, with TRBD1 identical over 9 bases. Germline lookup yields CDR1 SGHRS and CDR2 YFSETQ. The CDR3 is 17 amino acids. Trimming took 3 bases from V and 0 from J; bases not matched to a gene: 9. This CDR3 is CASSSNRQGGMNTEAFF. DNA for the CDR3: TGCGCCAGCAGCTCGAACCGACAGGGGGGAATGAACACTGAAGCTTTCTTT. Filled out from reference TRBV5-1 and TRBJ1-1, the complete variable domain reads KAGVTQTPRYLIKTRGQQVTLSCSPISGHRSVSWYQQTPGQGLQFLFEYFSETQRNKGNFPGRFSGRQFSNSRSEMNVSTLELGDSALYLCASSSNRQGGMNTEAFFGQGTRLTVV.

This clone appeared a few times. This sequence joins TRBV20-1 and TRBJ1-2, with a weak D call TRBD1 (6 bases). The CDR3 contains 11 residues. V gave up 5 bases and J gave up 5 bases, with 9 bases separating them. Germline V gene lookup returns CDR1 DFQATT and CDR2 SNEGSKA (reference sequence). The DNA for the CDR3 is TGCAGTGCTTGGACAGAGTATGGCTACACCTTC. Translation gives CSAWTEYGYTF.

The chain couples TRBV2 to TRBJ2-2; TRBD2 matches 11 bases. CDR1 and CDR2 (germline): SNHLY, FYNNEI. Losses at the gene ends were 5 bases for V and 2 bases for J; bases not matched to a gene: 4. This CDR3 is built from 16 residues. The DNA for the CDR3 is TGTGCCAGCAGTCCCACTAGCGGGGGAAACACCGGGGAGCTGTTTTTT. Protein sequence: CASSPTSGGNTGELFF.

This CDR3 is CASIFGGGSGELFF. DNA for the CDR3: TGTGCCAGCATATTTGGGGGGGGCTCCGGGGAGCTGTTTTTT. V and J are TRBV2 and TRBJ2-2; perhaps TRBD2 as D (7 bases). V was pared by 7 bases and J by 6 bases, with 15 bases between. From germline, CDR1 is SNHLY and CDR2 FYNNEI. The CDR3 runs to 14 residues.

The chain links TRBV27 to TRBJ1-1, with D perhaps matching TRBD1 (5 bases). Trimming took off 5 bases at V and 3 bases at J, with 10 bases between the two ends. This CDR3 has 13 residues. CDR1 MNHEY and CDR2 SMNVEV come from the germline V gene (reference sequence). Here the CDR3 reads CASSPRGYTEAFF. CDR3 in DNA: TGTGCCAGCAGTCCGCGGGGGTACACTGAAGCTTTCTTT.

V usage is TRBV6-5 and J usage is TRBJ1-1, with D uncertain. The germline gives CDR1 MNHEY, CDR2 SVGAGI. The CDR3 totals 15 residues. V lost 0 bases and J lost 1, with 9 bases in between. The CDR3 nucleotides read TGTGCCAGCAGTTACTCTGCGGTGAGGAACACTGAAGCTTTCTTT. It encodes CASSYSAVRNTEAFF.

The V and J genes are TRBV6-6 and TRBJ2-7; 7 bases line up with TRBD1. Germline V gives CDR1 MNHNY, CDR2 SVGAGI (reference sequence). After removal of 6 bases from V and 7 bases from J, the junction contained 9 bases not matched to a gene. The CDR3 contains 13 residues. The DNA of the CDR3 is TGTGCCAGCAGGGTCGACAGGGCCGGAGAGCAGTACTTC. Translating it yields CASRVDRAGEQYF.

The chain combines TRBV10-3 with TRBJ2-3, with D unclear. V lost 0 bases, J lost 5 bases, and 15 bases lay in between. The CDR3 loop spans 16 amino acids. Germline CDR1 ENHRY, CDR2 SYGVKD. This chain's CDR3 is CAISESRNGRRDTQYF. The CDR3 DNA sequence: TGTGCCATCAGTGAGTCGAGAAACGGCAGGCGAGATACGCAGTATTTT.

The chain is built from TRBV27 and TRBJ1-6, with D possibly being TRBD1 (5 bases). The germline V and J ends were trimmed by 4 bases and 9 bases, with 13 bases remaining between them. CDR1 is MNHEY and CDR2 is SMNVEV in the germline V gene (reference sequence). The CDR3 has 14 amino acids. CDR3 region: CASSYGGNGSPLHF. The CDR3 bases are TGTGCCAGCAGTTATGGGGGGAATGGTTCACCCCTCCACTTT.

The chain combines TRBV6-1 with TRBJ1-1, with 7 bases aligning to TRBD1. V was pared by 7 bases and J by 1 base, with 6 bases of the junction left unmatched. Germline V gene sequence: CDR1 MNHNS, CDR2 SASEGT. The CDR3 covers 14 residues. The CDR3 is CASTTGTENTEAFF. In DNA, the CDR3 is TGTGCCAGCACCACAGGGACAGAGAACACTGAAGCTTTCTTT.

The chain couples TRBV4-1 to TRBJ1-5; D is perhaps TRBD1 (6 bases). Germline V gene lookup returns CDR1 MGHRA and CDR2 YSYEKL. V was pared by 4 bases and J by 3 bases, with 13 bases between. This CDR3 contains 15 residues. CDR3 DNA: TGCGCCAGCAGCCTTACAGGGCTAATCAATCAGCCCCAGCATTTT. Protein sequence: CASSLTGLINQPQHF.

The CDR3 region has the DNA TGTGCCAGCAGTGAAGGGAGGAGGGAGTACAATGAGCAGTTCTTC. This translates into CASSEGRREYNEQFF. The chain employs TRBV6-4 and TRBJ2-1; TRBD2 is a possible D gene (6 bases). Trimming cost V 3 bases and J 4 bases, with 13 bases left between them. Germline lookup yields CDR1 MRHNA and CDR2 SNTAGT. This CDR3 is 15 amino acids long.

This chain uses TRBV5-1 with TRBJ1-6, with 9 bases matching TRBD1. V trimming: 5 bases; J trimming: 7 bases; junction bases outside the gene matches: 4. Germline values: CDR1 SGHRS, CDR2 YFSETQ. CDR3 length: 14 residues. In DNA form, the CDR3 reads TGCGCCAGCAGTCTACAGGGGGCGAATTCACCCCTCCACTTT. Protein product: CASSLQGANSPLHF. Together with reference TRBV5-1 and TRBJ1-6, the CDR3 gives the full variable domain: KAGVTQTPRYLIKTRGQQVTLSCSPISGHRSVSWYQQTPGQGLQFLFEYFSETQRNKGNFPGRFSGRQFSNSRSEMNVSTLELGDSALYLCASSLQGANSPLHFGNGTRLTVT.

This chain connects TRBV12-5 to TRBJ1-5; D is uncertain. Germline V gene data show CDR1 as LGHNT and CDR2 as FRNRAP. The CDR3 is 16 residues long. The V gene lost 4 bases and the J gene lost 6 bases, with 19 bases spanning the gap. The CDR3, as DNA: TGTGCTAGTGGTTCAACTCCCTCCTCCGAGGGTCAGCCCCAGCATTTT. Protein sequence: CASGSTPSSEGQPQHF.

J is TRBJ2-3 and V is TRBV7-8, with TRBD2 matching 10 bases. J was trimmed by 6 bases and V by 2 bases; bases with no gene match: 14. The germline CDR1 and CDR2 sequences are SGHVS and FQNEAQ. This CDR3 is 18 amino acids long. The CDR3 loop reads CASSLRFQSGGASDTQYF. As DNA, the CDR3 is TGTGCCAGCAGCTTACGCTTTCAGAGCGGGGGGGCGTCCGATACGCAGTATTTT.

The gene calls are TRBV14 and TRBJ2-3, with 9 bases identical to TRBD2. This CDR3 is 17 amino acids long. Germline assignment: CDR1 SGHDN and CDR2 FVKESK. Unmatched junction bases numbered 9, after V lost 3 bases and J lost 2 bases. The CDR3 protein is CASSHRIAGASTDTQYF. In DNA, the CDR3 is TGTGCCAGCAGCCACCGCATAGCGGGGGCTTCCACAGATACGCAGTATTTT.

The chain combines TRBV27 with TRBJ2-5; D gene uncertain. V dropped 4 bases and J dropped 0 bases, with 6 bases sitting between them. Germline V gene sequence: CDR1 MNHEY, CDR2 SMNVEV (reference sequence). The CDR3 totals 13 residues. The CDR3 reads CASSSAYQETQYF. CDR3 DNA: TGTGCCAGCAGTTCAGCGTACCAAGAGACCCAGTACTTC.

With regard to this clone: The sample contains more than one DNA sequence encoding this CDR3. The rearrangement links TRBV4-2 to TRBJ2-3; D is possibly TRBD2 (5 bases). Germline CDR1 is LGHNA and CDR2 is YNFKEQ. CDR3 length equals 13 residues. V lost 0 bases, J lost 6 bases, and 7 bases lay in between. CDR3 in amino acids: CASSQDRRDTQYF. DNA of the CDR3: TGTGCCAGCAGCCAAGATAGGAGGGATACGCAGTATTTT.

This clone was seen a single time. V gene TRBV9 combines with J gene TRBJ2-7; perhaps TRBD2 as D (6 bases). V dropped 3 bases and J dropped 4 bases, with 8 bases sitting between them. CDR3 size: 12 residues. The germline gives CDR1 SGDLS, CDR2 YYNGEE. The CDR3 nucleotides read TGTGCCAGCAGCGAACGGGGGTACGAGCAGTACTTC. Translation: CASSERGYEQYF.

CDR3 in amino acids: CATLGDRAYEQYF. The CDR3 DNA follows: TGTGCCACCTTGGGGGACAGGGCTTACGAGCAGTACTTC. The V gene is TRBV2, the J gene TRBJ2-7; 9 bases map to TRBD1. After removal of 10 bases from V and 4 bases from J, the junction contained 8 bases not matched to a gene. Germline V gene sequence: CDR1 SNHLY, CDR2 FYNNEI. The CDR3 length is 13 residues.

V usage is TRBV4-2 and J usage is TRBJ2-5, with a weak D call TRBD2 (5 bases). CDR1 is LGHNA and CDR2 is YNFKEQ in the germline V gene. Trimming left V 2 bases short and J 5 bases short, with 18 bases between. This CDR3 spans 16 amino acids. The CDR3 nucleotides are TGTGCCAGCAGCCAAACCCGCGCCCCCGGGGTTGAGACCCAGTACTTC. This encodes CASSQTRAPGVETQYF.

This chain links TRBV2 with TRBJ1-1; 9 bases fit TRBD1. The CDR3 has 16 amino acids. Germline CDR1 and CDR2: SNHLY and FYNNEI. Unmatched junction bases numbered 9, after V lost 3 bases and J lost 4 bases. DNA of the CDR3: TGTGCCAGCAGTGAGAACAGGGGGCAAAGGGGCACTGAAGCTTTCTTT. Translation gives CASSENRGQRGTEAFF.